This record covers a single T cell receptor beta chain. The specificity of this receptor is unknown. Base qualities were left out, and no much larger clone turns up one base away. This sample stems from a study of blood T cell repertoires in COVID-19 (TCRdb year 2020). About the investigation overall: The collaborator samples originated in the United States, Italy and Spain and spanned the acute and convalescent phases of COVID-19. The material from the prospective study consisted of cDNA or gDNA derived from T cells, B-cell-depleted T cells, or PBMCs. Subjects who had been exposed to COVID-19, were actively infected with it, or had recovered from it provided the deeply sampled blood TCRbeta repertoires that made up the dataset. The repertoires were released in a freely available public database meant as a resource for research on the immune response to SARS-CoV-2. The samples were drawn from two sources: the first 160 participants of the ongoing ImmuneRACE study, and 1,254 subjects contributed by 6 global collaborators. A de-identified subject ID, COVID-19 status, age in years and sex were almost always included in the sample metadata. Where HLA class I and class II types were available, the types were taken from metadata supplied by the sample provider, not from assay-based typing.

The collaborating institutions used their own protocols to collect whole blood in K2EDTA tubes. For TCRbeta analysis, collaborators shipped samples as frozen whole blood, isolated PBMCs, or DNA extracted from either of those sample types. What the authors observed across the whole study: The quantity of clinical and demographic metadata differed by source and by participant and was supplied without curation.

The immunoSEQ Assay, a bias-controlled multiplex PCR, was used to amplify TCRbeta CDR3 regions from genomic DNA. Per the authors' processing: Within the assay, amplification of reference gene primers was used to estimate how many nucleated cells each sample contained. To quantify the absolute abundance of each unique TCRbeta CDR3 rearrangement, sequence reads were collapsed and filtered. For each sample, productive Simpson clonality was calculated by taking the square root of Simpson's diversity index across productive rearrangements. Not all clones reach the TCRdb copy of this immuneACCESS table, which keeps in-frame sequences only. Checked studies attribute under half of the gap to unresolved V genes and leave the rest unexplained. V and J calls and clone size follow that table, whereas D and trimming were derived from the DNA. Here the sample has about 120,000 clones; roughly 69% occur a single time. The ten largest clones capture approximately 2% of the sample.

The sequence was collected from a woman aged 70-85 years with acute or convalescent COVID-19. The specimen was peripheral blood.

The nucleotides are TGTGCCACCAGTGATTTTGGAGAAAGGGGGGGGCTTTATGGCTACACCTTC. Its protein product is CATSDFGERGGLYGYTF. Recombination joined TRBV24-1 with TRBJ1-2; matching of 6 bases hints at TRBD1 as the D gene. The V and J ends are trimmed by 1 base and 5 bases, leaving 19 bases between them. According to the germline V gene, CDR1 reads KGHDR and CDR2 reads SFDVKD. The CDR3 has 17 amino acids, counting the end cysteine and phenylalanine. Just the 51-base CDR3 DNA is kept, in frame starting at base 1.